Listed below are T cell receptor beta chains from one sample, sequenced in a study of blood T cell repertoires in COVID-19. The protocol was immunoSEQ multiplex PCR, while the TCRdb copy is restricted to in-frame clones and leaves out a portion. The data contain hundreds of thousands of clones, roughly four fifths of them singletons. Specimen: peripheral blood. All receptors come from a woman aged 55 to 70 with active or convalescent COVID-19. Each CDR3 is given without its conserved first and last residue. Each record gives: J gene, V gene, clone size, CDR3 protein. Clone size, where shown, is once, few, many, or a class for clones that have expanded.

>TRBJ1-6|TRBV28|-
ASSQNSPLH
>TRBJ2-7|TRBV10-3|many
AITPGAGSSYEQY
>TRBJ1-1|TRBV7-9|-
ASSLDDSTEAF
>TRBJ1-4|TRBV28|-
ASSPGTGATNEKLF
>TRBJ1-2|TRBV28|-
ASMLTGGSGYT
>TRBJ1-4|TRBV5-1|-
ASSSGGGHEKLF
>TRBJ1-1|TRBV7-9|-
ASSLTGVRNTEAF
>TRBJ2-1|TRBV2|-
ASSQGHEQF
>TRBJ2-7|TRBV4-1|-
ASSQPTGTLYEQY
>TRBJ2-2|TRBV9|once
ASSGQGTGELF
>TRBJ1-2|TRBV3-1/TRBV3-2|-
ASSQRDRVNGYT
>TRBJ2-5|TRBV7-9|once
ASSLVQGFQETQY
>TRBJ1-2|TRBV6-5|-
ASSRGHFNYGYT
>TRBJ2-1|TRBV25-1|-
ASSDGADGEQF
>TRBJ1-1|TRBV7-2|-
ASSLPDREVKAF
>TRBJ1-2|TRBV19|-
ASSIDGGQFTGLNGYT
>TRBJ1-2|TRBV3-1/TRBV3-2|few
ASSVDRVRNGYT
>TRBJ1-5|TRBV30|-
AWSMGSSGNQPQH